This T cell receptor beta chain was profiled in a study of OX40 agonist ivuxolimab in advanced cancers. Study-wide results and caveats: Several nonresponders also turned out to have low normalized T-cell clonal expansion.

V dropped 6 bases and J dropped 0 bases, with 15 bases sitting between them. This CDR3 contains 14 residues. Germline CDR1 SQVTM, CDR2 ANQGSEA. Repertoires were generated with immunoSEQ multiplex PCR, while TCRdb's copy carries only in-frame clones and drops some. The sample carries some 71,000 clones, about 91% recorded once. A note on this clone: Its specificity is not known.

Baseline, cycle 4 day 1, and cycle 7 day 1 were the blood sampling points. The sequence was collected from an adult with an advanced solid tumor such as melanoma, head and neck, liver or kidney cancer. The sequenced sample was CD4+ or CD8+ T cells sorted from blood, obtained in a trial of the OX40 agonist ivuxolimab. V is TRBV29-1 and J is TRBJ2-7; D not certain. The CDR3 is CSVSGLVGSYEQYF. In DNA form, the CDR3 reads TGCAGCGTGTCCGGCCTCGTGGGCTCCTACGAGCAGTACTTC.